This T cell receptor beta chain was identified in a study of glioma-infiltrating T cells. In its sample, this clonotype was seen many times. Its target is not known. Study results and caveats: Gliomas, especially low-grade, showed above-expected tissue-blood divergence; non-neoplastic patients showed below. CDR3 overlap between tissue and blood was very small.

Amplification of TCR alpha and beta CDR3 regions from RNA used iRepertoire nested multiplex PCR. Tissue mRNA or PBMC total RNA, roughly 100-400 ng, went into one-step reverse transcription and amplification. TCRdb reanalysed the multiplex PCR reads using MiXCR and keeps one entry per CDR3 protein. The sample lists more than 95,000 distinct CDR3 sequences, approximately 23% occurring once. The CDR3 is 14 amino acids. Between the trimmed V and J ends, which lost 3 bases and 2 bases, there was a span of 8 bases. Germline lookup yields CDR1 MNHEY and CDR2 SMNVEV (reference sequence). The chain is built from TRBV27 and TRBJ1-3, with D possibly matching TRBD1 (5 bases). Sample: glioma tissue, nonneoplastic brain tissue, or PBMCs (not recorded which). This receptor was identified in a human donor with low-grade glioma or glioblastoma, undergoing nonglioma brain surgery, or in good health (not recorded which). CDR3 residues: CASSFLGAGNTIYF. The CDR3 nucleotides read TGTGCCAGCAGTTTCTTGGGGGCTGGAAACACCATATATTTT.